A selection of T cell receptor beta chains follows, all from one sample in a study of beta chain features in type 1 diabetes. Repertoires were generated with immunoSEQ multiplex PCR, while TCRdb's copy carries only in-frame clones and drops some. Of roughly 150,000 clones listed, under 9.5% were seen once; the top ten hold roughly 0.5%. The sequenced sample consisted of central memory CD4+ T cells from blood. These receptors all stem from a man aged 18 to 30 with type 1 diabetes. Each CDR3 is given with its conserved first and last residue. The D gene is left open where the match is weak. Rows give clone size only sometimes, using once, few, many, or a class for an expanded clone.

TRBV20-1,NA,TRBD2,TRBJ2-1,CSVLAGNEQFF,TGCAGTGTTTTAGCGGGGAATGAGCAGTTCTTC
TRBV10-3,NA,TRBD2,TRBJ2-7,CAISESSSGPGSGEQYF,TGTGCCATCAGTGAGTCGTCTAGCGGGCCGGGATCGGGCGAGCAGTACTTC
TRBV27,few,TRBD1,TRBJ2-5,CASSLSSGQGMETQYF,TGTGCCAGCAGTTTAAGTTCGGGACAGGGGATGGAGACCCAGTACTTC
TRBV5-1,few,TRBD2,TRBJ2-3,CASSLVGLAGAGPDTQYF,TGCGCCAGCAGCTTGGTGGGACTAGCGGGAGCAGGCCCAGATACGCAGTATTTT
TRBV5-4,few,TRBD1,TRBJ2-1,CASRETGDSYNEQFF,TGTGCCAGCAGGGAGACAGGGGATTCCTACAATGAGCAGTTCTTC
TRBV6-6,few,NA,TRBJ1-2,CASSRGRGMEGYTF,TGTGCCAGCAGTCGTGGCAGGGGAATGGAGGGCTACACCTTC
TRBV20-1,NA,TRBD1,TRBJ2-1,CSPGQGNEQFF,TGCAGTCCGGGACAGGGAAACGAGCAGTTCTTC
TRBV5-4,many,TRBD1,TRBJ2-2,CASSTDRDGELFF,TGTGCCAGCAGCACCGACAGGGACGGGGAGCTGTTTTTT
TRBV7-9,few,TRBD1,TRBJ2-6,CASSLAAGTGAGANVLTF,TGTGCCAGCAGCTTAGCCGCAGGGACAGGGGCTGGGGCCAACGTCCTGACTTTC
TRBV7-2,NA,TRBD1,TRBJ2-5,CASSPGQGVGEQYF,TGTGCCAGCAGCCCAGGACAGGGGGTGGGGGAGCAGTACTTC
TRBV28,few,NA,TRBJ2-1,CASSLVASYNEQFF,TGTGCCAGCAGTTTGGTAGCAAGCTACAATGAGCAGTTCTTC
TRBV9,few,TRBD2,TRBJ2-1,CASSVVWLAGGKEFF,TGTGCCAGCAGCGTAGTTTGGCTAGCGGGAGGGAAAGAGTTCTTC
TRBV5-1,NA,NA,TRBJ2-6,CASSWDGSSGANVLTF,TGCGCCAGCAGCTGGGACGGGAGCTCTGGGGCCAACGTCCTGACTTTC
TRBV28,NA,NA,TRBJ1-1,CASSLMQGGNTEAFF,TGTGCCAGCAGTCTAATGCAGGGAGGGAACACTGAAGCTTTCTTT
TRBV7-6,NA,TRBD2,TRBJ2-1,CASSPAVTSGGFDEQFF,TGTGCCAGCAGCCCAGCGGTGACTAGCGGGGGGTTCGATGAGCAGTTCTTC
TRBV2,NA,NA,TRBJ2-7,CASSEQGTGYEQYF,TGTGCCAGCAGTGAGCAGGGAACGGGCTACGAGCAGTACTTC
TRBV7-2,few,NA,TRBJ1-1,CASSTRVTEAFF,TGTGCCAGCAGCACCCGGGTCACTGAAGCTTTCTTT
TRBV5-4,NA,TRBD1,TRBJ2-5,CASSPRTGNQETQYF,TGTGCCAGCAGCCCTCGGACAGGAAATCAAGAGACCCAGTACTTC
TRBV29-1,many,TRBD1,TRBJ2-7,CSVDSTGQGHEQYF,TGCAGCGTTGATTCTACGGGACAGGGTCACGAGCAGTACTTC
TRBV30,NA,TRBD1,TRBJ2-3,CARRTGPSTDTQYF,TGTGCCCGCCGGACAGGCCCCAGCACAGATACGCAGTATTTT
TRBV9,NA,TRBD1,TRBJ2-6,CASKPGQAIGANVLTF,TGTGCCAGCAAGCCGGGACAGGCAATTGGGGCCAACGTCCTGACTTTC
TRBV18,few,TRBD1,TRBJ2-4,CASSLGTGENIQYF,TGTGCCAGCTCACTAGGGACAGGGGAAAACATTCAGTACTTC
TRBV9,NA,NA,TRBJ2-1,CASSARSLGHEQFF,TGTGCCAGCAGCGCCCGAAGTTTGGGCCATGAGCAGTTCTTC
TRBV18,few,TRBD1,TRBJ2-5,CASSLNPSSGTGPQETQYF,TGTGCCAGCTCACTCAACCCAAGTTCTGGGACAGGGCCCCAAGAGACCCAGTACTTC
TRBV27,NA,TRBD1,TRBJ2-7,CATRQGAYEQYF,TGTGCCACGAGACAGGGGGCCTACGAGCAGTACTTC
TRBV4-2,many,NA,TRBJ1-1,CASSLGQTNTEAFF,TGTGCCAGCAGCCTTGGACAGACGAACACTGAAGCTTTCTTT
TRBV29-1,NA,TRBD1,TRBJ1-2,CSVEGTGFYGYTF,TGCAGCGTTGAAGGGACAGGCTTCTATGGCTACACCTTC
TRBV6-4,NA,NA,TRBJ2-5,CASTGEAKETQYF,TGTGCCAGCACGGGAGAAGCGAAAGAGACCCAGTACTTC
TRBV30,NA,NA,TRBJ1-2,CAWSVLAPNYGYTF,TGTGCCTGGAGTGTACTAGCCCCGAACTATGGCTACACCTTC
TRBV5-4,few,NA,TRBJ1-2,CASSLIQGDGGYTF,TGTGCCAGCAGCTTGATACAGGGTGATGGTGGCTACACCTTC
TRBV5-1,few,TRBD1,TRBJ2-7,CASSGDPGTGFLEQYF,TGCGCCAGCAGCGGTGACCCCGGGACAGGGTTTTTGGAGCAGTACTTC
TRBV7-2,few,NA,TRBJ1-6,CASSLGTGTYNSPLHF,TGTGCCAGCAGCTTAGGGACGGGAACCTATAATTCACCCCTCCACTTT
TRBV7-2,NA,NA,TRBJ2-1,CASSPPSNRVVGEQFF,TGTGCCAGCAGCCCCCCGTCCAATCGGGTTGTCGGTGAGCAGTTCTTC
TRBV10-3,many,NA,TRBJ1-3,CAIGGTSGNTIYF,TGTGCCATCGGAGGGACCTCTGGAAACACCATATATTTT
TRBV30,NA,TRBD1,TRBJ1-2,CAWSIQGPNYGYTF,TGTGCCTGGAGTATACAGGGGCCCAACTATGGCTACACCTTC
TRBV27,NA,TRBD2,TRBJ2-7,CASTLKVGLAGEQYF,TGTGCCAGCACTCTAAAAGTTGGACTAGCGGGGGAGCAGTACTTC
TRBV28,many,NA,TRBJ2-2,CASSFPSTGELFF,TGTGCCAGCAGTTTCCCCTCGACCGGGGAGCTGTTTTTT
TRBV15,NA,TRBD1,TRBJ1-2,CATSRGETGSGYTF,TGTGCCACCAGCAGAGGGGAGACAGGGTCTGGCTACACCTTC
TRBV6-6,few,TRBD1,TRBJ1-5,CASSYSQTGIQPQHF,TGTGCCAGCAGTTACTCGCAGACAGGGATTCAGCCCCAGCATTTT
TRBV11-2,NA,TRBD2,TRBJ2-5,CASSSGLAGPEETQYF,TGTGCCAGCAGCTCGGGACTAGCGGGACCCGAAGAGACCCAGTACTTC
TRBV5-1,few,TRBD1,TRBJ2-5,CASGQFPPQGERQETQYF,TGCGCCAGCGGCCAATTTCCCCCCCAGGGGGAGAGGCAAGAGACCCAGTACTTC